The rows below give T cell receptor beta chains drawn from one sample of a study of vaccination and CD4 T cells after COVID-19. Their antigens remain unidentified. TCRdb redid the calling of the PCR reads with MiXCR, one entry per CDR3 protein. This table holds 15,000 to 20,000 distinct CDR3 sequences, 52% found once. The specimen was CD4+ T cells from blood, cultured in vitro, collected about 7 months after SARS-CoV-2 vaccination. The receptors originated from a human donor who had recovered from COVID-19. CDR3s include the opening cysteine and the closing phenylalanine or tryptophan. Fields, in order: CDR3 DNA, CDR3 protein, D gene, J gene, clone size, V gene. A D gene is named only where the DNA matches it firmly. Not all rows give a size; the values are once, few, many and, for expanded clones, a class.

TGTGCCAGCAGTATTCCCCCATTGAGGGCCTCGCCCACCGGGGAGCTGTTTTTT	CASSIPPLRASPTGELFF	NA	TRBJ2-2	once	TRBV7-8
TGTGCCAGCAACCCTAACCAGGGGGCCGGCGGGGAGCTGTTTTTT	CASNPNQGAGGELFF	TRBD1	TRBJ2-2	NA	TRBV6-1
TGTGCCAGCAGCAAGGCGGCCAGGGGGGGCGTTTATGGGGTCACTGAAGCTTTCTTT	CASSKAARGGVYGVTEAFF	NA	TRBJ1-1	NA	TRBV21-1
TGTGCCACCAGCAGAGAGGGCACGGCGGCCTACGAGCAGTACTTC	CATSREGTAAYEQYF	NA	TRBJ2-7	NA	TRBV15
TGTGCCAGCAGCCAGGCGGCCTTCGAGCAGTACTTC	CASSQAAFEQYF	NA	TRBJ2-7	NA	TRBV7-8
TGCAGTGCTAGAAGGGGGGGGTCTGGCTACACCTTC	CSARRGGSGYTF	NA	TRBJ1-2	NA	TRBV20-1
TGCAGTGCTCGGGACTTCAATGAGCAGTTCTTC	CSARDFNEQFF	NA	TRBJ2-1	NA	TRBV20-1
TGTGCCAGCAGCTTACGGACTAGCACAGATACGCAGTATTTT	CASSLRTSTDTQYF	NA	TRBJ2-3	NA	TRBV7-3
TGTGCCAGCAGTCGCCGACTAGCGGGAGCGAATACGCAGTATTTT	CASSRRLAGANTQYF	TRBD2	TRBJ2-3	once	TRBV6-1
TGTGCCAGCAGCTTAACAGGGGACAACACTGAAGCTTTCTTT	CASSLTGDNTEAFF	NA	TRBJ1-1	NA	TRBV7-3
TGCAGTGCTGGCCGGGACAGAGAATATGGCTACACCTTC	CSAGRDREYGYTF	TRBD1	TRBJ1-2	few	TRBV20-1
TGTGCCAGCGAAGGGACAGGGGGCGCCGGCCAGTATTTT	CASEGTGGAGQYF	TRBD1	TRBJ2-3	few	TRBV7-3
TGTGCCAGCAGCTTATCTGGCAGGGTGGGGTATTTT	CASSLSGRVGYF	NA	TRBJ2-3	once	TRBV7-2
TGCAGTGCTAGAGATCATGCGGGGGGAACAGATACGCAGTATTTT	CSARDHAGGTDTQYF	TRBD2	TRBJ2-3	NA	TRBV20-1
TGTGCCAGCAGTTACCGGGACAGGTTTAACTATGGCTACACCTTC	CASSYRDRFNYGYTF	TRBD1	TRBJ1-2	few	TRBV6-5
TGTGCCAGCAGCGGATGGGGTTTAGGGGGTTCCTACAATGAGCAGTTCTTC	CASSGWGLGGSYNEQFF	NA	TRBJ2-1	NA	TRBV7-6
TGTGCCACCAGCAGAGGTCAGGGGGCGCGGGGCTACACCTTC	CATSRGQGARGYTF	TRBD1	TRBJ1-2	NA	TRBV15
TGCAGTGCCAAGGGGGGTGGGAATTACAATGAGCAGTTCTTC	CSAKGGGNYNEQFF	NA	TRBJ2-1	few	TRBV20-1
TGTGCCAGCAGTAATGGACCAACCTACGAGCAGTACTTC	CASSNGPTYEQYF	NA	TRBJ2-7	NA	TRBV6-1
TGCAGTGCTAGACGACTAGCGGGGGTCTCCTACAATGAGCAGTTCTTC	CSARRLAGVSYNEQFF	TRBD2	TRBJ2-1	few	TRBV20-1
TGTGCCAGCTGTCCGGGACAGGGCTACGAGCAGTACTTC	CASCPGQGYEQYF	NA	TRBJ2-7	NA	TRBV21-1
TGCAGTGCTAGGAAGACCGGAGATACGCAGTATTTT	CSARKTGDTQYF	NA	TRBJ2-3	few	TRBV20-1
TGTGCCAGCAGCCGACGTACAGTAATCAGCACTGAAGCTTTCTTT	CASSRRTVISTEAFF	NA	TRBJ1-1	few	TRBV7-9
TGTGCCAGCAGCTTTATGGCTAGCGGGATGTCAGATACGCAGTATTTT	CASSFMASGMSDTQYF	TRBD2	TRBJ2-3	few	TRBV7-2
TGTGCCAGCAGCCCGATACTCCGGGACGGAAACAATGAGCAGTTCTTC	CASSPILRDGNNEQFF	NA	TRBJ2-1	NA	TRBV7-9
TGTGCCAGCAGTGACCAGGGTTACGAGCAGTACTTC	CASSDQGYEQYF	NA	TRBJ2-7	NA	TRBV6-1
TGTGCTAGTGGTTTGGGGACAGGGGGGACCCAGTACTTC	CASGLGTGGTQYF	TRBD1	TRBJ2-5	NA	TRBV12-5
TGCAGTGCTGCTTCCATGAACACTGAAGCTTTCTTT	CSAASMNTEAFF	NA	TRBJ1-1	NA	TRBV20-1
TGTGCCAGCTCACCACTAGCCGGGTTAGGGAACTATGGCTACACCTTC	CASSPLAGLGNYGYTF	NA	TRBJ1-2	NA	TRBV18
TGTGCCAGCAGTGAAGTAGTGGGAGTAAGCACAGATACGCAGTATTTT	CASSEVVGVSTDTQYF	NA	TRBJ2-3	few	TRBV6-1
TGCAGTGCTAGAGGTGTCTCGGGCAGCTACGAGCAGTACTTC	CSARGVSGSYEQYF	NA	TRBJ2-7	once	TRBV20-1
TGTGCCAGCAGCTCACACGGGGGGGTCGACACCTTC	CASSSHGGVDTF	NA	TRBJ1-2	NA	TRBV7-9
TGTGCCATCAGGGGGACTAGCGGGGCTGATACGCAGTATTTT	CAIRGTSGADTQYF	TRBD2	TRBJ2-3	NA	TRBV10-3
TGTGCCAGTAGTAGCTGGGACAGGGGTCTCACGCAAGCTTTCTTT	CASSSWDRGLTQAFF	TRBD1	TRBJ1-1	NA	TRBV19
TGCAGTGCTAGAAATAGTAGGGGGCGCGGAGATACGCAGTATTTT	CSARNSRGRGDTQYF	TRBD1	TRBJ2-3	NA	TRBV20-1
TGTGCCAGCAGCGTAGAAGGCTTAGGGTGGGACTATGGCTACACCTTC	CASSVEGLGWDYGYTF	NA	TRBJ1-2	NA	TRBV9
TGCAGTGCTAGAGAAAGTCGTCGCGAGCAGTACTTC	CSARESRREQYF	NA	TRBJ2-7	NA	TRBV20-1
TGTGCCAGCAGCCGTGGACAGAGCCCCTACGAGCAGTACTTC	CASSRGQSPYEQYF	NA	TRBJ2-7	few	TRBV6-2/TRBV6-3
TGTGCCAGCAGCAAAGGTTCTGATAACTATGGCTACACCTTC	CASSKGSDNYGYTF	NA	TRBJ1-2	NA	TRBV21-1
TGCAGTGTGCTGCGCATGGATACGCAGTATTTT	CSVLRMDTQYF	NA	TRBJ2-3	NA	TRBV20-1
TGCGCCAGCAGCTTGGGACCCCGTGGGGGGGGGATCTCCTACGAGCAGTACTTC	CASSLGPRGGGISYEQYF	TRBD2	TRBJ2-7	NA	TRBV5-1
TGCGCCAGCAGCCAAGATCCCCTACAGGGGGCGAACTATGGCTACACCTTC	CASSQDPLQGANYGYTF	TRBD1	TRBJ1-2	NA	TRBV4-3
TGCGCCAGCAGTCTCCTCTCGGTCCCCCAGGGTCCTCAGATCCCTGGAGAGCAGTACTTC	CASSLLSVPQGPQIPGEQYF	NA	TRBJ2-7	NA	TRBV23-1
TGTGCCAGCAGTGAACAGGAGGATACGCAGTATTTT	CASSEQEDTQYF	NA	TRBJ2-3	few	TRBV6-1
TGTGCCAGCGTTGGGGACAGGGGAGAGACCCAGTACTTC	CASVGDRGETQYF	TRBD1	TRBJ2-5	medium-sized	TRBV2
TGCAGTGCAGACAGGCCTTTCACTGAAGCTTTCTTT	CSADRPFTEAFF	NA	TRBJ1-1	few	TRBV20-1
TGCAGTGCTAGTCGGTGGTCCACCGGGGAGCTGTTTTTT	CSASRWSTGELFF	NA	TRBJ2-2	NA	TRBV20-1
TGCAGTGTTTCTAGCGGGAGCACAGATACGCAGTATTTT	CSVSSGSTDTQYF	TRBD2	TRBJ2-3	NA	TRBV20-1
TGCGCCAGCAGCTTGTTTGCTGGGGAGACCCAGTACTTC	CASSLFAGETQYF	NA	TRBJ2-5	NA	TRBV5-1
TGCAGTGCTTCACGGACTAGCGGGATTTTCACAGATACGCAGTATTTT	CSASRTSGIFTDTQYF	TRBD2	TRBJ2-3	NA	TRBV20-1
TGTGCCAGCAGCTTGAGGTCCTTGGGGAATTCACCCCTCCACTTT	CASSLRSLGNSPLHF	NA	TRBJ1-6	NA	TRBV11-2
TGTGCCAGTAGTTTGGCTAGCACAGATACGCAGTATTTT	CASSLASTDTQYF	NA	TRBJ2-3	NA	TRBV19
TGTGCCAGCAGCACCTCCGGACATTACAATGAGCAGTTCTTC	CASSTSGHYNEQFF	NA	TRBJ2-1	NA	TRBV7-2
TGTGCCAGCAGTTCGGGACAGGGGGGCGATGAGCAGTTCTTC	CASSSGQGGDEQFF	TRBD1	TRBJ2-1	few	TRBV27
TGCAGTGCTAGGAAGCCCACGGGGTACAATGAGCAGTTCTTC	CSARKPTGYNEQFF	NA	TRBJ2-1	NA	TRBV20-1